The clone carrying this TCR beta chain has more than one count but fewer than ten. The antigen remains undetermined. This sample was included in a study of response to subunit inactivated influenza vaccine. Study-wide points: Authors suggested each seasonal influenza vaccination recruits few new T cells.

In TCRdb, the RT-PCR reads were re-called with MiXCR into one record per CDR3 protein. The table includes 250,000 to 350,000 distinct CDR3 sequences, roughly 22% detected once. The CDR3 length is 12 residues. The J segment lost 11 bases and the V segment lost 2 bases, leaving 5 bases of the junction unmatched. The chain uses TRBV12-3 or TRBV12-4 and TRBJ1-1, with 7 bases identical to TRBD1. The material was PBMCs from blood, obtained 21 months after vaccination. The TCR sequence derives from a man between 50 and 69 years old who received an inactivated influenza vaccine. In DNA, the CDR3 is TGTGCCAGCAGTTTATTGAAGGGGGCGGCTTTCTTT. Protein: CASSLLKGAAFF.